Following are 30 T cell receptor beta chains from one sample sequenced in a study of T cell repertoires in cytomegalovirus infection. TCRdb reanalysed the reads using MiXCR and keeps one entry per CDR3 protein. Among approximately 590,000 distinct CDR3 sequences listed, about 39% were seen once. For these TCRs, the target antigens are not known. The sequenced sample was cultured PBMCs, obtained from culture after CMV antigen stimulation. The receptors stem from a human donor in good health (CMV status not recorded). Some clones in this sample may be carry-over from other donors' samples.

In its sample, this clonotype was seen a few times. The chain joins TRBV12-3 or TRBV12-4 to TRBJ1-2; perhaps TRBD1 as D (5 bases). The CDR3 covers 16 residues. V was trimmed by 2 bases and J by 6 bases, leaving 19 bases between them. CDR3 DNA sequence: TGTGCCAGCAGTTTAACGGTCCGGGGGACTTGGAATGGCTACACCTTC. Protein: CASSLTVRGTWNGYTF.

V usage is TRBV6-1 and J usage is TRBJ2-7; 8 nucleotides agree with TRBD1. The ends lost 1 base at V and 5 bases at J; junction bases unmatched: 4. The CDR3 is 14 residues long. Germline assignment: CDR1 MNHNS and CDR2 SASEGT. CDR3 sequence (DNA): TGTGCCAGCAGTGAAGGGGGACAGGTCAACGAGCAGTACTTC. It is translated as CASSEGGQVNEQYF.

The chain uses TRBV7-6 and TRBJ2-1; D unclear. The CDR3 runs to 13 residues. Germline assignment: CDR1 SGHVS and CDR2 FNYEAQ. The V end was cut by 2 bases, the J end by 8 bases, with 10 bases between. The CDR3 DNA reads TGTGCCAGCAGCTTACGCCTTTTAGATGAGCAGTTCTTC. Protein sequence: CASSLRLLDEQFF.

This clonotype was detected a few times. The chain couples TRBV4-3 to TRBJ2-1; 9 bases agree with TRBD2. The J segment lost 5 bases and the V segment lost 3 bases, leaving 2 bases of the junction unmatched. The CDR3 extends over 14 amino acids. The germline V gene has CDR1 LGHNA and CDR2 YSLEER. CDR3 protein: CASSHSSGNNEQFF. CDR3 DNA: TGCGCCAGCAGCCATTCTAGCGGGAACAATGAGCAGTTCTTC.

The chain uses TRBV24-1 and TRBJ2-5, with 8 bases fitting TRBD2. CDR3 length equals 15 residues. V was clipped by 4 bases and J by 5 bases; unmatched bases: 8. Germline V gene lookup returns CDR1 KGHDR and CDR2 SFDVKD. This chain's CDR3 is CATSEPRGGQETQYF. The CDR3 DNA reads TGTGCCACCAGTGAACCCCGCGGGGGGCAGGAGACCCAGTACTTC.

The CDR3 sequence is CASSTDGVVVTDTQYF. CDR3 in DNA: TGTGCCAGCAGCACCGACGGGGTAGTTGTTACAGATACGCAGTATTTT. This chain links TRBV6-6 with TRBJ2-3, with TRBD2 as a possible D gene (5 bases). Germline V lookup: CDR1 MNHNY, CDR2 SVGAGI (reference sequence). The V and J ends lost 6 bases and 3 bases respectively, with 19 bases between them. The CDR3 is 16 residues long.

The V gene is TRBV2, the J gene TRBJ2-2; D uncertain. Trimming pared 0 bases from V and 10 bases from J, leaving 18 bases between. Looked up from germline, CDR1 is SNHLY and CDR2 is FYNNEI. The CDR3 length is 16 residues. CDR3 coding DNA: TGTGCCAGCAGTGAAGCGGTAGCTCTCCTTCGGCCGGAGCTGTTTTTT. Translating gives CASSEAVALLRPELFF. Combining the CDR3 with reference TRBV2 and TRBJ2-2 gives the whole variable domain EPEVTQTPSHQVTQMGQEVILRCVPISNHLYFYWYRQILGQKVEFLVSFYNNEISEKSEIFDDQFSVERPDGSNFTLKIRSTKLEDSAMYFCASSEAVALLRPELFFGEGSRLTVL.

V is TRBV5-4 and J is TRBJ2-1, with TRBD2 identical over 13 bases. The CDR3 runs 19 residues. Germline values: CDR1 SGHNT, CDR2 YYREEE (reference sequence). V was pared by 1 base and J by 5 bases, with 12 bases of the junction left unmatched. The CDR3 is CASSLWTSGSPIGDNEQFF. Here the CDR3 DNA reads TGTGCCAGCAGCTTGTGGACTAGCGGGAGCCCCATCGGCGACAATGAGCAGTTCTTC.

This sequence joins TRBV20-1 and TRBJ2-1; no firm D call. V was shortened by 1 base and J by 2 bases, with 6 bases between the two germline ends. CDR1 and CDR2 from the germline V gene are DFQATT and SNEGSKA (reference sequence). This CDR3 contains 13 residues. The CDR3 nucleotides are TGCAGTGCTAGAGTAGCCACCTACAATGAGCAGTTCTTC. Its protein product is CSARVATYNEQFF.

This clonotype was found a few times. V gene TRBV6-1 combines with J gene TRBJ2-3; 12 bases match TRBD2. Germline assignment: CDR1 MNHNS and CDR2 SASEGT. Trimming cost V 5 bases and J 5 bases; bases outside gene matches: 8. The CDR3 sequence is 16 residues long. DNA for the CDR3: TGTGCCAGCAGTCGGAAGACTAGCGGGGGAAGAGATACGCAGTATTTT. Translating gives CASSRKTSGGRDTQYF.

V usage is TRBV5-6 and J usage is TRBJ1-5, with TRBD1 matching over 8 bases. Germline CDR1 reads SGHDT; CDR2 reads YYEEEE. With V trimmed by 0 bases and J by 0 bases, 8 bases remained unmatched. The CDR3 sequence is 18 residues long. The CDR3 DNA follows: TGTGCCAGCAGCTTGGAAAAGGACAGGGCTCTTAGCAATCAGCCCCAGCATTTT. Protein product: CASSLEKDRALSNQPQHF.

The chain carries TRBV13 and TRBJ2-3, with D possibly being TRBD2 (5 bases). CDR1 and CDR2 (germline): PRHDT, FYEKMQ (reference sequence). The germline V and J ends were trimmed by 5 bases and 0 bases, with 12 bases remaining between them. CDR3 length: 15 amino acids. CDR3 sequence: CASSHSEDSTDTQYF. CDR3 nucleotides: TGTGCCAGCAGCCATAGCGAGGATAGCACAGATACGCAGTATTTT.

This clonotype came up a few times. The chain employs TRBV28 and TRBJ2-7; D gene unclear. The CDR3 spans 11 residues. CDR1 is MDHEN and CDR2 is SYDVKM in the germline V gene. The V end was cut by 6 bases, the J end by 3 bases, with 6 bases between. This chain's CDR3 is CASSKFYEQYF. Written as DNA, the CDR3 is TGTGCCAGCAGCAAATTCTACGAGCAGTACTTC.

This clonotype was counted between two and nine times. The rearrangement joins TRBV6-2 or TRBV6-3 to TRBJ1-2; no reliable D call. The CDR3 spans 11 residues. The V end lost 6 bases, the J end lost 3 bases, and 5 bases lay between the germline ends. Germline V lookup: CDR1 MNHEY, CDR2 SVGEGT. CDR3 DNA: TGTGCCAGCAGCGTTGACTATGGCTACACCTTC. Its translation is CASSVDYGYTF.

This clonotype was observed a handful of times. V is TRBV7-2 and J is TRBJ1-5; possibly TRBD1 for D (5 bases). V was trimmed by 0 bases and J by 5 bases, leaving 11 bases between them. Germline V gives CDR1 SGHTA, CDR2 FQGNSA. The CDR3 sequence is 15 residues long. The CDR3 here is CASSLALGPYQPQHF. CDR3 nucleotides: TGTGCCAGCAGCTTAGCACTGGGACCTTATCAGCCCCAGCATTTT.

This chain uses TRBV6-1 with TRBJ2-5; 10 nucleotides match TRBD1. Germline lookup yields CDR1 MNHNS and CDR2 SASEGT. J gave up 4 bases and V 6 bases, and 11 bases lay outside the gene matches. The CDR3 spans 16 residues. The CDR3 DNA reads TGTGCCAGCAGAGTCTCCCGGACAGGGGGGGTAGAGACCCAGTACTTC. Protein sequence: CASRVSRTGGVETQYF.

This clonotype occurred a few times. The rearrangement joins TRBV12-5 to TRBJ1-5; D gene uncertain. V dropped 1 base and J dropped 5 bases, with 3 bases sitting between them. The CDR3 loop spans 12 amino acids. The germline CDR1 and CDR2 sequences are LGHNT and FRNRAP. Here the CDR3 DNA reads TGTGCTAGTGGTTTGGGACATCAGCCCCAGCATTTT. Translation gives CASGLGHQPQHF. The full variable domain, its missing parts supplied by reference TRBV12-5 and TRBJ1-5, is DARVTQTPRHKVTEMGQEVTMRCQPILGHNTVFWYRQTMMQGLELLAYFRNRAPLDDSGMPKDRFSAEMPDATLATLKIQPSEPRDSAVYFCASGLGHQPQHFGDGTRLSIL.

The chain has TRBV5-1 and TRBJ2-5; the D gene is possibly TRBD1 (6 bases). CDR1 and CDR2 from the germline V gene are SGHRS and YFSETQ. V lost 0 bases and J lost 0, with 15 bases in between. The length of the CDR3 is 17 residues. CDR3 sequence: CASSLEGQNAYQETQYF. The DNA for the CDR3 is TGCGCCAGCAGCTTGGAAGGACAGAACGCTTACCAAGAGACCCAGTACTTC.

V and J are TRBV11-2 and TRBJ2-7; the match to TRBD2 covers 8 bases. V trimming: 5 bases; J trimming: 4 bases; junction bases outside the gene matches: 7. This CDR3 is 14 amino acids long. The germline V gene has CDR1 SGHAT and CDR2 FQNNGV. The CDR3 nucleotides are TGTGCCAGCAGCCACGGGGGGGCGGATTACGAGCAGTACTTC. Protein product: CASSHGGADYEQYF.

The CDR3 nucleotides are TGCAGTGCTAGTGGGTCGCCCAGCTTGACGGCTAACTATGGCTACACCTTC. Amino acid sequence: CSASGSPSLTANYGYTF. The chain joins TRBV20-1 to TRBJ1-2; no definite D call. The V gene lost 3 bases and the J gene lost 0 bases, with 20 bases spanning the gap. CDR1 is DFQATT, CDR2 SNEGSKA, per germline (reference sequence). The CDR3 contains 17 residues.

The genes are TRBV7-2 and TRBJ1-2; maybe TRBD1 (6 bases). The V end lost 5 bases, the J end lost 0 bases, and 16 bases lay between the germline ends. CDR1 and CDR2 from the germline V gene are SGHTA and FQGNSA. The CDR3 spans 16 residues. CDR3 DNA: TGTGCCAGCAGCCTAGGACAGATTCGGGCTAACTATGGCTACACCTTC. Translation gives CASSLGQIRANYGYTF.

This clonotype was observed a handful of times. CDR3 DNA: TGTGCCAGCAGTTGCCGGACAACTGAGGGTCGTAAGAGGCATGAGCAGTTCTTC. Residues: CASSCRTTEGRKRHEQFF. The chain couples TRBV12-3 or TRBV12-4 to TRBJ2-1, with D perhaps given as TRBD1 or TRBD2 (5 bases each). CDR3 size: 18 residues. V dropped 4 bases and J dropped 8 bases, with 27 bases sitting between them.

This clonotype occurred many times. The V and J genes are TRBV7-2 and TRBJ2-1; possible D gene TRBD2, 7 bases. From germline, CDR1 is SGHTA and CDR2 FQGNSA. With 5 bases removed from V and 6 bases from J, the gap between germline ends came to 20 bases. CDR3 length: 16 residues. Written as DNA, the CDR3 is TGTGCCAGCAGCCTCCGTGGGGGGGGGCGCAGCAATGAGCAGTTCTTC. It is translated as CASSLRGGGRSNEQFF.

The chain carries TRBV2 and TRBJ1-2; possible D gene TRBD1, 6 bases. This CDR3 comprises 12 residues. The V end lost 11 bases, the J end lost 7 bases, and 17 bases lay between the germline ends. Germline CDR1 reads SNHLY; CDR2 reads FYNNEI. CDR3 nucleotides: TGTGCCGGGCGGGACATGGTTTCTGGCTACACCTTC. Translated: CAGRDMVSGYTF.

The table lists this clonotype with many counts. The genes are TRBV7-6 and TRBJ1-1; D unresolved. This CDR3 has 10 residues. With 2 bases removed from V and 5 bases from J, the gap between germline ends came to 0 bases. Germline CDR1 reads SGHVS; CDR2 reads FNYEAQ. CDR3 sequence: CASSLTEAFF. CDR3 nucleotides: TGTGCCAGCAGCTTAACTGAAGCTTTCTTT.

The chain links TRBV29-1 to TRBJ2-2; maybe TRBD1 (6 bases). Between the trimmed V and J ends, which lost 3 bases and 7 bases, there was a span of 12 bases. Germline lookup yields CDR1 SQVTM and CDR2 ANQGSEA. This CDR3 is 13 amino acids long. CDR3 nucleotides: TGCAGCGTTGACAGGGGTGAGGTCGGGGAGCTGTTTTTT. Encoded protein: CSVDRGEVGELFF.

The genes are TRBV6-1 and TRBJ2-5; 10 bases agree with TRBD2. CDR3 size: 18 residues. The V gene end was trimmed by 5 bases and the J gene end by 0 bases; junction bases not matched to a gene: 12. Germline-derived CDR1 and CDR2 are MNHNS and SASEGT. CDR3 sequence: CASSQTISGGPYQETQYF. As DNA, the CDR3 is TGTGCCAGCAGTCAAACGATTAGCGGGGGGCCGTACCAAGAGACCCAGTACTTC.

The gene calls are TRBV27 and TRBJ1-6; D is possibly TRBD1 (6 bases). Per germline, CDR1 MNHEY and CDR2 SMNVEV (reference sequence). This CDR3 region has 13 residues. Trimming removed 11 bases at V and 0 bases at J, with 8 bases between. In nucleotides, the CDR3 is TGTGCCGGGGGGCGCTCCTATAATTCACCCCTCCACTTT. Its translation is CAGGRSYNSPLHF.

The chain couples TRBV12-3 or TRBV12-4 to TRBJ1-4; 7 bases fit TRBD1. This CDR3 is built from 19 residues. The ends lost 4 bases at V and 4 bases at J; junction bases unmatched: 18. The CDR3 protein is CASSSNTGVTQGFNEKLFF. The CDR3 DNA reads TGTGCCAGCAGTTCAAATACAGGGGTTACCCAGGGCTTTAATGAAAAACTGTTTTTT.

The chain links TRBV27 to TRBJ1-1; D remains unclear. The ends were cut back, 6 bases at V and 4 bases at J, with 12 bases in the middle. In germline, CDR1 is MNHEY, CDR2 SMNVEV (reference sequence). The CDR3 extends over 13 amino acids. The CDR3 DNA is TGTGCCAGCAGCCAAAACCCGGGCACTGAAGCTTTCTTT. It codes for CASSQNPGTEAFF.